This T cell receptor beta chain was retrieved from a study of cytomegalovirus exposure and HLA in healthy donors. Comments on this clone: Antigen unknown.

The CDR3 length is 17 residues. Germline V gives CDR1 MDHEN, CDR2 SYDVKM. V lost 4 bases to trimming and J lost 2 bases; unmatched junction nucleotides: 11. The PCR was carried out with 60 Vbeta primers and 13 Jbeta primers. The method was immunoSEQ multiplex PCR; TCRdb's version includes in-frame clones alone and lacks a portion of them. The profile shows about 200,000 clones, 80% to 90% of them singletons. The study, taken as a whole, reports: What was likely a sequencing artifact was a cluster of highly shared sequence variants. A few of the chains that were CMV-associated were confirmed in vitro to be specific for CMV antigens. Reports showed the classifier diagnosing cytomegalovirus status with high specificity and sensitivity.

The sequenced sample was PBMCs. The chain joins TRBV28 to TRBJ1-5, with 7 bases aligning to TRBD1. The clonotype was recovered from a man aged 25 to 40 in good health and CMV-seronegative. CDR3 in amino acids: CASSSWTDQGGNQPQHF. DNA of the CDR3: TGTGCCAGCAGTTCCTGGACGGACCAGGGGGGCAATCAGCCCCAGCATTTT.